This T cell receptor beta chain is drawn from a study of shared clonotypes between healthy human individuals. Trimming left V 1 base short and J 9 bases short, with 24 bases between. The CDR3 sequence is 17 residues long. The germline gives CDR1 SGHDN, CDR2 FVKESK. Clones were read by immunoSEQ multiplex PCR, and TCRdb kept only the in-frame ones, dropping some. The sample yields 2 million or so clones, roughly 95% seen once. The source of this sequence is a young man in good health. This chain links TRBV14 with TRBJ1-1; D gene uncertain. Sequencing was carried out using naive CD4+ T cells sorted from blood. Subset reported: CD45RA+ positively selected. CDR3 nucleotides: TGTGCCAGCAGCCAAGTTCGGGGAGGATGGGATTTCGGGCAAGCTTTCTTT. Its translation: CASSQVRGGWDFGQAFF.